This T cell receptor (beta chain) was identified during a study of Graves' ophthalmopathy and Graves' hyperthyroidism. General study findings and limits: Stable hyperthyroidism and ophthalmopathy were told apart by a 13-signature model, which achieved 85% to 90% sensitivity and more than 75% specificity. Blood samples also showed most expanded thyroid clonotypes exceeding 0.001 frequency.

V lost 4 bases and J 3 bases, leaving 17 bases between the germline ends. This CDR3 region has 15 residues. Germline assignment: CDR1 SGHRS and CDR2 YFSETQ. This clonotype appeared many times. The antigen is unknown. Thyroid ultrasound, orbital computed tomography, TRAb, serum thyroxine and clinical symptoms formed the basis of diagnosis. Beta-chain TCR CDR3 regions were amplified from RNA transcripts. HTBI primers were employed in first-round RT-PCR, then a second-round multiplex PCR followed. One entry per CDR3 protein, called by TCRdb with MiXCR from the multiplex PCR reads. The profile shows under 250,000 distinct CDR3 sequences, 20% to 25% of them singletons.

The specimen was peripheral blood. This rearrangement joins TRBV5-1 to TRBJ2-7; tentatively, D is TRBD1 (5 bases). This TCR was recovered from a woman aged 45-59 years with Graves' ophthalmopathy. The CDR3 loop is CASSKDPGQVYEQYF. The CDR3 DNA reads TGCGCCAGCAGCAAGGACCCAGGGCAGGTCTACGAGCAGTACTTC.